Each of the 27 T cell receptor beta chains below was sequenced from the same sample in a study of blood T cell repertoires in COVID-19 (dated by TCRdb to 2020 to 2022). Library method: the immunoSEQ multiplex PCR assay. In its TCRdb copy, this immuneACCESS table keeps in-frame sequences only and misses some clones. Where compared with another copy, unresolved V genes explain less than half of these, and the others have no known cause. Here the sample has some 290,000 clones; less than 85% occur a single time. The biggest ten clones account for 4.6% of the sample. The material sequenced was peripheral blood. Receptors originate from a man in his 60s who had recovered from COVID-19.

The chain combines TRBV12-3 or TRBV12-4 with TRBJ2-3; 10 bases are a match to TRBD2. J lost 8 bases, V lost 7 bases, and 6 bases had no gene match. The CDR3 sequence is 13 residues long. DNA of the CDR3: TGTGCCAGCACCCTAGCGGGGGCACCTACGCAGTATTTT. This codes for CASTLAGAPTQYF.

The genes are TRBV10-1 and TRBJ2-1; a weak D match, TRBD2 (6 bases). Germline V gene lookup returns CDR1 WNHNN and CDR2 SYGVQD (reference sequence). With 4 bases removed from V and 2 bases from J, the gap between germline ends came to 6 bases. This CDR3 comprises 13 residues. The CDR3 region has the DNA TGCGCCAGCAGTGGCGGGACCTACAATGAGCAGTTCTTC. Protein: CASSGGTYNEQFF.

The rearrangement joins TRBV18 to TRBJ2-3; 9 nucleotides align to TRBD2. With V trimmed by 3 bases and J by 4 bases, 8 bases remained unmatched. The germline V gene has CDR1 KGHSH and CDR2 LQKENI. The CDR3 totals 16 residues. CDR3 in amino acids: CASSPLAGVPPDTQYF. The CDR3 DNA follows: TGTGCCAGCTCACCTTTAGCGGGGGTACCGCCAGATACGCAGTATTTT.

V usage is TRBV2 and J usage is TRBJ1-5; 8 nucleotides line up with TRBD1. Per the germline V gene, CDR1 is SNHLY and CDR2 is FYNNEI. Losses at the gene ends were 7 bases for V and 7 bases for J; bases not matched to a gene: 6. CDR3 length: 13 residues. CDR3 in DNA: TGTGCCAGCATGCAGGGGGCGAGCCAGCCCCAGCATTTT. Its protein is CASMQGASQPQHF.

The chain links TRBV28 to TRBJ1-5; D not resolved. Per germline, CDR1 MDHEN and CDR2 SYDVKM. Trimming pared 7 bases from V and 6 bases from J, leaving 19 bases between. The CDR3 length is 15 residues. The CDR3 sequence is CASKKAQVRSQPQHF. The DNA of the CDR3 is TGTGCCAGCAAAAAGGCTCAGGTGCGCAGTCAGCCCCAGCATTTT.

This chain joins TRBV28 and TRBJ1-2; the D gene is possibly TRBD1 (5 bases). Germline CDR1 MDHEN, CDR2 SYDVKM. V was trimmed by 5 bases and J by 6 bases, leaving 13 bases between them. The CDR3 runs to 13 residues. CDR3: CASSRPGLNGYTF. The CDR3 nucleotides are TGTGCCAGCAGTCGACCAGGGCTTAATGGCTACACCTTC.

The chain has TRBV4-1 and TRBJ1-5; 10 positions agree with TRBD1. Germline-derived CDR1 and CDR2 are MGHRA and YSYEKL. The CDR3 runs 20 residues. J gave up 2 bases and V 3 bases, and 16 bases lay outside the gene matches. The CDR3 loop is CASSQWGTGQGPPGNQPQHF. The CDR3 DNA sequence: TGCGCCAGCAGCCAGTGGGGAACGGGACAGGGGCCACCGGGCAATCAGCCCCAGCATTTT.

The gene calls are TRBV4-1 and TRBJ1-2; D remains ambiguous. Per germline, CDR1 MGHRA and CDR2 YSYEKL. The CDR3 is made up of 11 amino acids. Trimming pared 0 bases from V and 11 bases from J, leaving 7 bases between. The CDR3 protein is CASSQDAVYTF. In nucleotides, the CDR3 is TGCGCCAGCAGCCAAGACGCGGTGTACACCTTC.

CDR3 loop: CASSLEQMNTEAFF. The CDR3 region has the DNA TGTGCCAGCAGCTTAGAACAAATGAACACTGAAGCTTTCTTT. The genes are TRBV7-8 and TRBJ1-1; D unresolved. The CDR3 is 14 amino acids. Germline CDR1 and CDR2: SGHVS and FQNEAQ. Trimming pared 1 base from V and 0 bases from J, leaving 6 bases between.

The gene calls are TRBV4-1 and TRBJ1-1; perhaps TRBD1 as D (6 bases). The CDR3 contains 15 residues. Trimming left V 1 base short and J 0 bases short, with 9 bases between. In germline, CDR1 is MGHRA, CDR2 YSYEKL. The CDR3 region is CASSQADRMNTEAFF. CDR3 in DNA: TGCGCCAGCAGCCAAGCTGACAGGATGAACACTGAAGCTTTCTTT.

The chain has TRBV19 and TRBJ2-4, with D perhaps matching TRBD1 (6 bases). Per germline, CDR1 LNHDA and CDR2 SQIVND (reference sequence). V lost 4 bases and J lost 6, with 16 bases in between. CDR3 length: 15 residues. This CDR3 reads CASSREPGVRNIQYF. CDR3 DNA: TGTGCCAGTAGTAGGGAGCCAGGGGTCCGAAACATTCAGTACTTC.

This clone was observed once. CDR3 DNA: TGTGCCAGTAGTTCGACAGGCCCTGCCTCCTACGAGCAGTACTTC. It yields the protein CASSSTGPASYEQYF. The rearrangement joins TRBV19 to TRBJ2-7, with a possible D match to TRBD1 (6 bases). This CDR3 has 15 amino acids. Between the trimmed V and J ends, which lost 5 bases and 0 bases, there was a span of 14 bases. CDR1 is LNHDA, CDR2 SQIVND, per germline (reference sequence).

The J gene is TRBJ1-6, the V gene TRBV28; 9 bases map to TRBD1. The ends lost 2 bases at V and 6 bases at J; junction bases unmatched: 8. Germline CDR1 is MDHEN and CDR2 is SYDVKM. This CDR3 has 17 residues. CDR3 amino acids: CASSLPRDRALNSPLHF. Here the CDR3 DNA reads TGTGCCAGCAGTTTACCCCGGGACAGGGCCCTTAATTCACCCCTCCACTTT.

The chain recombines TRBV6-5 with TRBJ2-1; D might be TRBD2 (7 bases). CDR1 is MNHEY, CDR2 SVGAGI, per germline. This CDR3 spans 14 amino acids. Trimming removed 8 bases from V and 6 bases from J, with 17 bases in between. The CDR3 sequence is CASRGGGASNEQFF. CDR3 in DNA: TGTGCCAGCCGAGGGGGGGGCGCATCCAATGAGCAGTTCTTC.

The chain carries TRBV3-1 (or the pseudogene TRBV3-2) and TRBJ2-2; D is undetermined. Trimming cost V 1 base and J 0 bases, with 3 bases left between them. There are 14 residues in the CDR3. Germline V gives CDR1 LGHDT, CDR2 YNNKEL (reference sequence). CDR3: CASSQATNTGELFF. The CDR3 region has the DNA TGTGCCAGCAGCCAAGCCACGAACACCGGGGAGCTGTTTTTT.

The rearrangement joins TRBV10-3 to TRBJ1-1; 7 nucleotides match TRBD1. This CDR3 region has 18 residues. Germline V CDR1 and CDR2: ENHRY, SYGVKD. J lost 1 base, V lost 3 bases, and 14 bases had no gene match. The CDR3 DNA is TGTGCCATCAGTGATCTTAGGGGGCGAGATATTGGGAACACTGAAGCTTTCTTT. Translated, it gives CAISDLRGRDIGNTEAFF.

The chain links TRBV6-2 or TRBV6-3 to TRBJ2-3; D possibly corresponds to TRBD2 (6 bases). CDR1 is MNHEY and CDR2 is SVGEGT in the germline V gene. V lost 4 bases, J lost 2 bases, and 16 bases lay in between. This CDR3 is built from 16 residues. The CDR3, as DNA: TGTGCCAGCAGTTCCTTCAGCGGGTCTTTCACAGATACGCAGTATTTT. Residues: CASSSFSGSFTDTQYF.

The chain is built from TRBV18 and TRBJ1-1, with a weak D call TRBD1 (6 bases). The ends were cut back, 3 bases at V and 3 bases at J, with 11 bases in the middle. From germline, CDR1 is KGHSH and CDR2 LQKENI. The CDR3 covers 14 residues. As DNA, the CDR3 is TGTGCCAGCTCACCTACGCACAGGGACACTGAAGCTTTCTTT. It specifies CASSPTHRDTEAFF.

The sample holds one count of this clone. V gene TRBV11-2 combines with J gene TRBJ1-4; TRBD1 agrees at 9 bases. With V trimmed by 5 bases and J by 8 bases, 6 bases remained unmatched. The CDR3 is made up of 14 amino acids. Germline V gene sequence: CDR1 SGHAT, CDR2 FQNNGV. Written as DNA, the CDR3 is TGTGCCAGCAGCCAGACAGGGGGTCGGGAAAAACTGTTTTTT. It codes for CASSQTGGREKLFF.

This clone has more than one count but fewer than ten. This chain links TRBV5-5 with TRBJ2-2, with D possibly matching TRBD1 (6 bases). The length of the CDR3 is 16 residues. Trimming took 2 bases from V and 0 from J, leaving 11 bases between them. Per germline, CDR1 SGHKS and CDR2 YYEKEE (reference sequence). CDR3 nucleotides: TGTGCCAGCAGCTTCCGGGACACTACGAACACCGGGGAGCTGTTTTTT. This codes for CASSFRDTTNTGELFF.

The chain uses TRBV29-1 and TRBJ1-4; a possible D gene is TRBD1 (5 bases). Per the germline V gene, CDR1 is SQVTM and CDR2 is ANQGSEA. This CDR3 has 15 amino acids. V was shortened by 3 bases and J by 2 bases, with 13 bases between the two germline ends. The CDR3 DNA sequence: TGCAGCGTTGACGTGGGGGGAAGGACTAATGAAAAACTGTTTTTT. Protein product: CSVDVGGRTNEKLFF. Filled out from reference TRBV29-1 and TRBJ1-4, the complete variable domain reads SAVISQKPSRDICQRGTSLTIQCQVDSQVTMMFWYRQQPGQSLTLIATANQGSEATYESGFVIDKFPISRPNLTFSTLTVSNMSPEDSSIYLCSVDVGGRTNEKLFFGSGTQLSVL.

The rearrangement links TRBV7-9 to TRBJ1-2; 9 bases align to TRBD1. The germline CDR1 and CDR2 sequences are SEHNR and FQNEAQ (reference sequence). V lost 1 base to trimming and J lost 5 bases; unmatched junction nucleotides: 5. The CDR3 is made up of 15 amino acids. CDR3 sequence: CASSLVGQGEYGYTF. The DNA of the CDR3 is TGTGCCAGCAGCTTAGTGGGACAGGGAGAATATGGCTACACCTTC.

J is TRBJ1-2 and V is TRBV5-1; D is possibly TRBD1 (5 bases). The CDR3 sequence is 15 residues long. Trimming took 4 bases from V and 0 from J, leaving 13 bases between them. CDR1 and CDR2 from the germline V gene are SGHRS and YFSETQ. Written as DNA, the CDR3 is TGCGCCAGCAGCCCCTACAGGAGAGCTAACTATGGCTACACCTTC. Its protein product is CASSPYRRANYGYTF. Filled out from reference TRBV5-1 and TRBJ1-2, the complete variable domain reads KAGVTQTPRYLIKTRGQQVTLSCSPISGHRSVSWYQQTPGQGLQFLFEYFSETQRNKGNFPGRFSGRQFSNSRSEMNVSTLELGDSALYLCASSPYRRANYGYTFGSGTRLTVV.

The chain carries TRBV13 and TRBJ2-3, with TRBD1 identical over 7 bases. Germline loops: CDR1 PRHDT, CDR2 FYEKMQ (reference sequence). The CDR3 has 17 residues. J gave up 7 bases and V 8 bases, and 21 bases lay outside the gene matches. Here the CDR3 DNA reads TGTGCCAGCCGGCGGAGACAGGGCCCCCCCCGCACTAATACGCAGTATTTT. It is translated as CASRRRQGPPRTNTQYF.

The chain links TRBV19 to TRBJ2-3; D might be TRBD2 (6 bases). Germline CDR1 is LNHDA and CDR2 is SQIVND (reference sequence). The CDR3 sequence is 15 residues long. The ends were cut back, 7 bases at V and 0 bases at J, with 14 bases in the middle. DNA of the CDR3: TGTGCCAGTACCCAGTCGGGACTCAGCACAGATACGCAGTATTTT. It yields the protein CASTQSGLSTDTQYF. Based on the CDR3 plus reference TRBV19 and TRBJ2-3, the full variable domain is DGGITQSPKYLFRKEGQNVTLSCEQNLNHDAMYWYRQDPGQGLRLIYYSQIVNDFQKGDIAEGYSVSREKKESFPLTVTSAQKNPTAFYLCASTQSGLSTDTQYFGPGTRLTVL.

The CDR3 loop is CASTGQGYGYTF. In DNA, the CDR3 is TGTGCCAGCACCGGACAGGGTTACGGCTACACCTTC. The chain combines TRBV6-8 with TRBJ1-2; 8 bases fit TRBD1. The CDR3 covers 12 residues. Germline loops: CDR1 MNHGY, CDR2 SAAAGT. J gave up 8 bases and V 7 bases, and 6 bases lay outside the gene matches.

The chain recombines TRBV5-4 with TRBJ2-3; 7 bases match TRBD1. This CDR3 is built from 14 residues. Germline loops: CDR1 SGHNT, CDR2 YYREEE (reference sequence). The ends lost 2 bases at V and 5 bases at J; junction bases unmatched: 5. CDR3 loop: CASSLQGSKDTQYF. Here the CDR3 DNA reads TGTGCCAGCAGCTTACAGGGGTCGAAAGATACGCAGTATTTT.